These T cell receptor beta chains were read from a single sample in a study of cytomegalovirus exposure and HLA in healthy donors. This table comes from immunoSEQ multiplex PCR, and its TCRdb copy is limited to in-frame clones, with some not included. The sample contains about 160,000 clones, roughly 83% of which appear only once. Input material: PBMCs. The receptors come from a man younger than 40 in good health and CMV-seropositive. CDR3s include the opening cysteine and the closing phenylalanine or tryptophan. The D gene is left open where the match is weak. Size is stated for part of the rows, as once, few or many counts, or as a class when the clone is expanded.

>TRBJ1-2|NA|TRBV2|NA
CASSGEIYGYTF
TGTGCCAGCAGTGGGGAGATCTATGGCTACACCTTC
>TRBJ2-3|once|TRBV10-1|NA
CASSEFTGESTDTQYF
TGCGCCAGCAGTGAGTTTACGGGAGAGAGCACAGATACGCAGTATTTT
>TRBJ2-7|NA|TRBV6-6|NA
CASRASLASSYEQYF
TGTGCCAGCAGAGCTAGCCTAGCCAGCTCCTACGAGCAGTACTTC
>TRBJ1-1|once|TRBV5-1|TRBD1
CASSLDGQGMNTEAFF
TGCGCCAGCAGCTTGGATGGACAGGGGATGAACACTGAAGCTTTCTTT
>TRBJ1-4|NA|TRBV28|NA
CASRFEGGGTKLFF
TGTGCCAGCAGGTTTGAGGGTGGAGGCACAAAACTGTTTTTT
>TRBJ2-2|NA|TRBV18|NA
CASSPGVRGAMQELFF
TGTGCCAGCTCCCCGGGAGTTAGGGGCGCGATGCAGGAGCTGTTTTTT
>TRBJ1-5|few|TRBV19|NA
CASRGGVSNQPQHF
TGTGCCAGTAGAGGGGGGGTATCCAATCAGCCCCAGCATTTT
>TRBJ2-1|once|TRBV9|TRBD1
CASSETPGTGSYNEQFF
TGTGCCAGCAGTGAGACCCCGGGGACAGGCTCCTACAATGAGCAGTTCTTC
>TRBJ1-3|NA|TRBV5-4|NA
CASSLDGQSGNTIYF
TGTGCCAGCAGCTTGGACGGACAGTCTGGAAACACCATATATTTT
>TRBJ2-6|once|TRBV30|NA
CAWSMGAAGANVLTF
TGTGCCTGGAGTATGGGGGCGGCTGGGGCCAACGTCCTGACTTTC
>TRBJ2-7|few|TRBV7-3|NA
CASSRLAGQVQYF
TGTGCCAGCAGCCGGTTGGCGGGCCAGGTGCAGTACTTC